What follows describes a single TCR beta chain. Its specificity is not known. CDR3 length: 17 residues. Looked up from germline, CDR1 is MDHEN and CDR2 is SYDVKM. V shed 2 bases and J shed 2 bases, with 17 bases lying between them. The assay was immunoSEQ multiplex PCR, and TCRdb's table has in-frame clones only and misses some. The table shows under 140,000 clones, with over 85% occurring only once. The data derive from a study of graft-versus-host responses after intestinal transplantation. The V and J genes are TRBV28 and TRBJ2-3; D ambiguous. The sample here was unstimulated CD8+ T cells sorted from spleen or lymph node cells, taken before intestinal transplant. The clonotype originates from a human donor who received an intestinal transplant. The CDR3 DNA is TGTGCCAGCAGTTTAGGATCCGGGTGGCCTAACACAGATACGCAGTATTTT. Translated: CASSLGSGWPNTDTQYF.